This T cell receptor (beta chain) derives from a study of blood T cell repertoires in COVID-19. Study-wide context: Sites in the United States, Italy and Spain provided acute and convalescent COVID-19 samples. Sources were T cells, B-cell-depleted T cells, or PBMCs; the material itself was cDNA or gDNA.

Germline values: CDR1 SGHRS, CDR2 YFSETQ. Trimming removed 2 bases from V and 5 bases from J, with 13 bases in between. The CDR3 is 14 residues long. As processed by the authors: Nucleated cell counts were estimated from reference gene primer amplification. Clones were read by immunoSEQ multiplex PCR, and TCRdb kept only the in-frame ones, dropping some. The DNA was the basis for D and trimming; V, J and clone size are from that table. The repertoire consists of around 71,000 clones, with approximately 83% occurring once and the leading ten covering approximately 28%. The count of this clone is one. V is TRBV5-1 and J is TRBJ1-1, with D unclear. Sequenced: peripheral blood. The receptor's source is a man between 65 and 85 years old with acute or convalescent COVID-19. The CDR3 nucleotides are TGCGCCAGCAGCTTTTACACAGATAGAACTGAAGCTTTCTTT. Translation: CASSFYTDRTEAFF. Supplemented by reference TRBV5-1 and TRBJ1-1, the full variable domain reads KAGVTQTPRYLIKTRGQQVTLSCSPISGHRSVSWYQQTPGQGLQFLFEYFSETQRNKGNFPGRFSGRQFSNSRSEMNVSTLELGDSALYLCASSFYTDRTEAFFGQGTRLTVV.